These T cell receptor beta chains were read from a single sample in a study of cytomegalovirus exposure and HLA in healthy donors. TCRdb's table, derived via immunoSEQ multiplex PCR, lists solely in-frame clones and lacks some. The repertoire holds over 100,000 clones, with roughly 90% as singletons. The specimen sequenced was PBMCs. Receptors originate from a man aged 25 to 45 in good health and CMV-seronegative. Each CDR3 is given with its conserved first and last residue. D genes are given only for firm matches. Part of the rows lack a size; the others show once, few, many or a class for expanded clones.

j_call clone_size d_call v_call cdr3_nt cdr3_aa
TRBJ1-2 few NA TRBV6-5 TGTGCCAGCAGTGCAACAGGCCTCTATGGCTACACCTTC CASSATGLYGYTF
TRBJ2-3 NA NA TRBV10-2 TGCGCCAGCTCTCGCTGGGGCGGCACAGATACGCAGTATTTT CASSRWGGTDTQYF
TRBJ1-4 NA NA TRBV9 TGTGCCAGCAGCGTAGCACAGTATAATGAAAAACTGTTTTTT CASSVAQYNEKLFF
TRBJ2-2 NA NA TRBV6-5 TGTGCCAGCAGTTACTCATACAGTAGCGGGGAGCTGTTTTTT CASSYSYSSGELFF
TRBJ2-4 NA NA TRBV20-1 TGCAGTGCTCCGGTCCGTCTTCAGTACTTC CSAPVRLQYF
TRBJ1-4 NA NA TRBV15 TGTGCCACCAGCAGATCCGCTTCGGTCCGGCGGGTCTTTAATGAAAAACTGTTTTTT CATSRSASVRRVFNEKLFF
TRBJ1-1 NA NA TRBV7-9 TGTGCCAGCAGCCGCCCAGGGGTCACTGAAGCTTTCTTT CASSRPGVTEAFF
TRBJ2-3 NA TRBD1 TRBV27 TGTGCCAGCAGTTTATACCGGGACAGGGAGGGTAGTAGGGGCACAGATACGCAGTATTTT CASSLYRDREGSRGTDTQYF
TRBJ1-1 NA NA TRBV2 TGTGCCAGCAGTGAAGCTATGTTTCAGACTGAAGCTTTCTTT CASSEAMFQTEAFF
TRBJ1-1 once NA TRBV27 TGTGCCAGCAGTTCGTCAGGGTCAGTTTCCTACACTGAAGCTTTCTTT CASSSSGSVSYTEAFF